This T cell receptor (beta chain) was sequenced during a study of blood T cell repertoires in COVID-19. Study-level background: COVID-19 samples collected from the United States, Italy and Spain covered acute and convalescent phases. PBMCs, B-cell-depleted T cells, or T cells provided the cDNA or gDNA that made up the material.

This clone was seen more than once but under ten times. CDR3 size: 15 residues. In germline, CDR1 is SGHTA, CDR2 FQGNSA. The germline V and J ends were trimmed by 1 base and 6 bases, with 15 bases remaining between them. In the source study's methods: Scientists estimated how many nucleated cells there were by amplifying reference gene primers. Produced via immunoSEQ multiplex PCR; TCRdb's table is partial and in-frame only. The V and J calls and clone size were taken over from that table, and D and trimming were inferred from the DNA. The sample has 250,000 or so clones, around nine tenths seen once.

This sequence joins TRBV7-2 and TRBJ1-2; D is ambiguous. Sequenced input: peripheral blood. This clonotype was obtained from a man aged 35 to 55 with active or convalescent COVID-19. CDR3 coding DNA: TGTGCCAGCAGCTTAGGCAGGCTGAGCCTCAATGGCTACACCTTC. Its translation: CASSLGRLSLNGYTF.